The present TCR beta chain was sequenced within a study of T-cell memory formation after mild COVID-19. Overall study context: Clusters of TCRs were largely donor specific. Findings of the study overall: Clones that contracted from day 15 to 85 were balanced CD4/CD8, while later expanders leaned CD4+.

Of note for this clonotype: What it binds is unknown.

After 5'RACE with constant-segment primers, TCR alpha and TCR beta cDNA libraries carrying sample barcodes and UMIs were obtained. Using its own MiXCR run on the 5' RACE reads, TCRdb lists one record per CDR3 protein. The sample records tens of thousands of distinct CDR3 sequences, about 12% being singletons. The V segment lost 2 bases and the J segment 3 bases; nucleotides outside the gene matches: 1. CDR3 length: 14 amino acids. The chain employs TRBV12-3 or TRBV12-4 and TRBJ2-7; TRBD1 aligns across 10 bases. Sequencing was done on a sample of PBMCs or a T cell subset sorted from them (not recorded which). This TCR was recovered from an adult woman who had mild COVID-19 (a few samples of this study predate the infection). Cell type and time point are not known. CDR3 protein: CASSLRDRGYEQYF. The CDR3 DNA reads TGTGCCAGCAGTTTAAGGGACAGGGGCTACGAGCAGTACTTC.